One and the same sample provided the 3 T cell receptor beta chains below, sequenced in a study of T cells in Graves' hyperthyroidism and ophthalmopathy. RNA transcripts were the template for amplifying TCR beta CDR3 regions. HTBI primers drove first-round RT-PCR of the TCR CDR3. Each CDR3 protein is one row after TCRdb ran MiXCR on the multiplex PCR reads. The sample holds hundreds of thousands of distinct CDR3 sequences; around 25% are singletons and the top ten take about 70%. The sequenced sample consisted of blood. The source is a man in his fifties with Graves' hyperthyroidism.

The gene calls are TRBV7-9 and TRBJ2-2, with D possibly being TRBD1 (6 bases). Trimming removed 4 bases from V and 8 bases from J, with 17 bases in between. Germline CDR1 SEHNR, CDR2 FQNEAQ (reference sequence). This CDR3 is built from 15 residues. CDR3 amino acids: CASSSLGDTRGELFF. The CDR3 DNA sequence: TGTGCCAGCAGCTCTTTGGGGGACACAAGAGGGGAGCTGTTTTTT.

The V and J genes are TRBV28 and TRBJ2-1; the D gene is possibly TRBD1 (5 bases). This CDR3 has 13 amino acids. With 5 bases removed from V and 5 bases from J, the gap between germline ends came to 10 bases. The germline CDR1 and CDR2 sequences are MDHEN and SYDVKM. The DNA of the CDR3 is TGTGCCAGCAGTACCGACAGTAACAATGAGCAGTTCTTC. As protein: CASSTDSNNEQFF.

CDR3 sequence reads: CASSYQANSYNSPLHF. CDR3 coding DNA: TGCGCCAGCAGCTACCAGGCGAACTCCTATAATTCACCCCTCCACTTT. This chain uses TRBV5-1 with TRBJ1-6, with D unclear. V lost 3 bases, J lost 0 bases, and 10 bases lay in between. CDR3 length: 16 amino acids. From germline, CDR1 is SGHRS and CDR2 YFSETQ.